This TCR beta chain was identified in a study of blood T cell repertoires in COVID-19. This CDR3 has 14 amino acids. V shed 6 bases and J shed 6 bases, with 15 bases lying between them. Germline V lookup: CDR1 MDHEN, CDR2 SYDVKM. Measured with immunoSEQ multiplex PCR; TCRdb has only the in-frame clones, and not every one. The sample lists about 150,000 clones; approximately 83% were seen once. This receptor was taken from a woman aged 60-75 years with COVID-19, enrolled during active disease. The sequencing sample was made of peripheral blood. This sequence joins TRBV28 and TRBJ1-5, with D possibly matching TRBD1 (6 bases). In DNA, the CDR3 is TGTGCCAGCAGGGGGCGACAGGCTCCTCAGCCCCAGCATTTT. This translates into CASRGRQAPQPQHF.